This T cell receptor (beta chain) was obtained from a study of blood T cell repertoires in COVID-19 (dated by TCRdb to between 2020 and 2021). About the full investigation: Collaborator samples came from the United States, Italy and Spain and covered acute and convalescent phases of COVID-19. Where available, HLA class I and class II types were obtained from metadata supplied by the sample provider rather than from assay-based typing. The prospective study material was composed of cDNA or gDNA derived from T cells, B-cell-depleted T cells, or PBMCs. Sample metadata almost always included a de-identified subject ID, COVID-19 status, age in years and sex. Deeply sampled blood TCRbeta repertoires from subjects exposed to, actively infected with, or recovered from COVID-19 were included in the dataset. A freely available public database, intended as a resource for researchers studying the immune response to SARS-CoV-2, is where the repertoires were released. The samples were drawn from two sources: the first 160 participants of the ongoing ImmuneRACE study, and fewer than 1,500 subjects contributed by 6 global collaborators.

General study outcomes and caveats: The amount of clinical and demographic metadata varied by source and participant and was provided uncurated.

Details on this clone: The target of this receptor is not known. Base qualities are not at hand, and no much larger clone is one base apart.

The CDR3 sequence holds 16 residues, the cysteine and phenylalanine included. This entry keeps only the CDR3 DNA: 48 bases, framed from base 1. V and J lose 0 bases and 7 bases, and a span of 19 bases separates them. CDR1 and CDR2 are drawn from the germline V gene: SGHAT, FQNNGV. One collaborating source in Seattle enrolled patients while the patients were actively infected and followed the patients over time throughout the course of disease. The collaborating institutions used their own protocols to collect whole blood in K2EDTA tubes. For TCRbeta analysis, collaborators shipped samples in one of three forms: frozen whole blood, isolated PBMCs, or DNA extracted from either of those sample types. The immunoSEQ Assay, a bias-controlled multiplex PCR, was used to amplify TCRbeta CDR3 regions from genomic DNA. In the original analysis: Within the assay, amplification of reference gene primers was used to estimate how many nucleated cells each sample contained. Sequence reads were collapsed and filtered to measure the absolute abundance of every unique TCRbeta CDR3 rearrangement. For each sample, productive Simpson clonality was calculated by taking the square root of Simpson's diversity index across productive rearrangements. Held by TCRdb, this immuneACCESS table contains in-frame sequences only and omits some clones. Under half of the omission traces to an unresolved V gene where checked; the cause of the rest is unknown. V and J calls and clone size are those listed in that table; D and trimming were worked out from the DNA. The sample data list 270,000 or so clones, and about 88% of these were observed just once. The ten largest make up about 1.5% of the sample.

Sequenced input: peripheral blood. This chain is built from TRBV11-2 and TRBJ2-7; D gene: possibly TRBD2, on 5 matching bases. The TCR originated in a human donor with COVID-19, enrolled during active disease. The donor label of this sample is uncertain. The DNA reads as follows: TGTGCCAGCAGCTTAGATAGGTGGGAGAGGTCGGGGGAGCAGTACTTC. It codes for CASSLDRWERSGEQYF.